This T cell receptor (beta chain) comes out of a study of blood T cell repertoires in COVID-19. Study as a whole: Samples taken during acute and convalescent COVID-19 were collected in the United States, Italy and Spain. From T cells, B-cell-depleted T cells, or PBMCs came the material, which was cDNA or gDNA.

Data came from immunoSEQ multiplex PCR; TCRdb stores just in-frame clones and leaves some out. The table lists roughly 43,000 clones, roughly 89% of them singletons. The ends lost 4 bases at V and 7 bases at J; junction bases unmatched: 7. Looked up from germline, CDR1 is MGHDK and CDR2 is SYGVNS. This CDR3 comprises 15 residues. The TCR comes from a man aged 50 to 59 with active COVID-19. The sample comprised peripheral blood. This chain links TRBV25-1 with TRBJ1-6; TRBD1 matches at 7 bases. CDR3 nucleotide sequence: TGTGCCAGCAGTGCCCGGGACAGAGGCAATTCACCCCTCCACTTT. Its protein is CASSARDRGNSPLHF.